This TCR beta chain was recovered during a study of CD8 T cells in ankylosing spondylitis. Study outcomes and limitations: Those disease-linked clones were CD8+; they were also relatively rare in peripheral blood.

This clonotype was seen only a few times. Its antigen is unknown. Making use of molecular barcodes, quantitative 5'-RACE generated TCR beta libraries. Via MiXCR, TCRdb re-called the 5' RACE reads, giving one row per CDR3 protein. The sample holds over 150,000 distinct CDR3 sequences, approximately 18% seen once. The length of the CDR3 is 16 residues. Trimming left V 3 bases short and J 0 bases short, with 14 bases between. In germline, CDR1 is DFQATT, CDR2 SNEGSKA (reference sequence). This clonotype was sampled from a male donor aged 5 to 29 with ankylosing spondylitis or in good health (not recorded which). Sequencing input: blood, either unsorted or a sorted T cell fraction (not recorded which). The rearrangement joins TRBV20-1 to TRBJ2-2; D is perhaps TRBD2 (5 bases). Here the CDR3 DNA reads TGCAGTGCTAGGTTCCGTTCGGGGACGAACACCGGGGAGCTGTTTTTT. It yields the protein CSARFRSGTNTGELFF.